Reported below is one T cell receptor (beta chain). The CDR3 spans 14 residues. In germline, CDR1 is SGHVS, CDR2 FQNEAQ. The ends were cut back, 5 bases at V and 6 bases at J, with 15 bases in the middle. MiXCR, run by TCRdb on the 5' RACE reads, gives a single entry per CDR3 protein. Of approximately 500,000 distinct CDR3 sequences in the sample, less than 25% were seen once. These data belong to a study of identical twins. This same sample was also taken into another study, of T cells expressing NK-cell markers.

The TCR was taken from a woman aged 18-29 years in good health. Sequencing used CD4+ T cells sorted from blood. This sequence joins TRBV7-8 and TRBJ2-3; the D is unclear. The CDR3 coding sequence is TGTGCCAGCAGCCGAAGGACCTCCATCGATACGCAGTATTTT. Protein sequence: CASSRRTSIDTQYF.